Each of the 27 T cell receptor beta chains below was sequenced from the same sample in a study of T cell responses to AZD1222 COVID-19 vaccine. Data came from immunoSEQ multiplex PCR; TCRdb stores just in-frame clones and leaves some out. The table has about 79,000 clones, 80% seen once. Sample: peripheral blood, taken on day 0 of AZD1222 vaccination. These receptors all stem from an adult in good health.

This clone was seen only a few times. This chain uses TRBV6-2 or TRBV6-3 with TRBJ1-2; D gene uncertain. V was trimmed by 0 bases and J by 9 bases, leaving 8 bases between them. Germline-derived CDR1 and CDR2 are MNHEY and SVGEGT. The CDR3 contains 12 residues. The CDR3 here is CASSYSPASYTF. The CDR3 DNA reads as TGTGCCAGCAGTTACTCGCCGGCGAGCTACACCTTC.

This chain links TRBV6-6 with TRBJ2-1, with D perhaps TRBD1 (6 bases). This CDR3 has 13 residues. Per germline, CDR1 MNHNY and CDR2 SVGAGI (reference sequence). V lost 6 bases, J lost 12 bases, and 18 bases lay in between. Written as DNA, the CDR3 is TGTGCCAGCAGACGCGGCACAGGGAGTTTGCAGTTCTTC. Translated: CASRRGTGSLQFF.

This clone came up once. The chain uses TRBV11-2 and TRBJ1-3, with a possible D match to TRBD1 (5 bases). Deletions cut 5 bases from V and 0 bases from J, with 14 bases between. Germline CDR1 and CDR2: SGHAT and FQNNGV. This CDR3 spans 16 amino acids. CDR3 protein: CASSTLTALSGNTIYF. For the CDR3, the DNA is TGTGCCAGCAGCACCCTGACAGCTCTCTCTGGAAACACCATATATTTT. Full variable domain (missing parts from reference TRBV11-2 and TRBJ1-3): EAGVAQSPRYKIIEKRQSVAFWCNPISGHATLYWYQQILGQGPKLLIQFQNNGVVDDSQLPKDRFSAERLKGVDSTLKIQPAKLEDSAVYLCASSTLTALSGNTIYFGEGSWLTVV.

The chain carries TRBV29-1 and TRBJ2-5; D gene unclear. There are 12 residues in the CDR3. The V gene's germline CDR1 is SQVTM and CDR2 ANQGSEA. Trimming removed 3 bases at V and 5 bases at J, with 10 bases between. Written as DNA, the CDR3 is TGCAGCGTTGAGGGCACATTTGAGACCCAGTACTTC. Protein: CSVEGTFETQYF.

The chain couples TRBV19 to TRBJ2-7, with 7 bases identical to TRBD1. Germline V CDR1 and CDR2: LNHDA, SQIVND (reference sequence). The CDR3 loop spans 14 amino acids. J was trimmed by 4 bases and V by 3 bases; bases with no gene match: 6. DNA for the CDR3: TGTGCCAGTAGTATGACAGGGTCTGGGTACGAGCAGTACTTC. Protein sequence: CASSMTGSGYEQYF. The full variable domain, rest sourced from reference TRBV19 and TRBJ2-7, is DGGITQSPKYLFRKEGQNVTLSCEQNLNHDAMYWYRQDPGQGLRLIYYSQIVNDFQKGDIAEGYSVSREKKESFPLTVTSAQKNPTAFYLCASSMTGSGYEQYFGPGTRLTVT.

V gene TRBV6-4 combines with J gene TRBJ1-1, with D hard to call. With 2 bases removed from V and 5 bases from J, the gap between germline ends came to 15 bases. Germline values: CDR1 MRHNA, CDR2 SNTAGT. This CDR3 has 15 residues. The CDR3 sequence: CASSDRKNGKTEAFF. In nucleotides, the CDR3 is TGTGCCAGCAGTGACCGAAAAAATGGGAAGACTGAAGCTTTCTTT.

The V and J genes are TRBV3-1 (or the pseudogene TRBV3-2) and TRBJ1-1; tentatively, D is TRBD1 (6 bases). The CDR3 sequence is 16 residues long. The V end was cut by 1 base, the J end by 4 bases, with 16 bases between. The germline gives CDR1 LGHDT, CDR2 YNNKEL (reference sequence). The CDR3 DNA follows: TGTGCCAGCAGCCAAGCGAGGACAGTCCGGGGCACTGAAGCTTTCTTT. Its translation: CASSQARTVRGTEAFF.

The rearrangement links TRBV6-5 to TRBJ2-1, with D tentatively TRBD1 (6 bases). V lost 7 bases and J lost 0, with 13 bases in between. Germline CDR1 is MNHEY and CDR2 is SVGAGI. CDR3 size: 15 residues. CDR3 region: CASTPRTVSYNEQFF. The DNA for the CDR3 is TGTGCCAGCACCCCTAGGACAGTCTCCTACAATGAGCAGTTCTTC.

The chain combines TRBV7-8 with TRBJ1-2; no clear D. The V end was cut by 6 bases, the J end by 2 bases, with 7 bases between. The CDR3 extends over 12 amino acids. Germline assignment: CDR1 SGHVS and CDR2 FQNEAQ. The chain's CDR3 is CASSGRNYGYTF. DNA for the CDR3: TGTGCCAGCAGTGGAAGGAACTATGGCTACACCTTC.

The J gene is TRBJ2-1, the V gene TRBV11-2, with TRBD2 as a possible D gene (5 bases). The V gene lost 0 bases and the J gene lost 8 bases, with 8 bases spanning the gap. From germline, CDR1 is SGHAT and CDR2 FQNNGV. The CDR3 loop spans 13 amino acids. This chain's CDR3 is CASSLDMRDEQFF. The DNA for the CDR3 is TGTGCCAGCAGCTTAGATATGAGGGATGAGCAGTTCTTC.

The gene calls are TRBV24-1 and TRBJ1-4; D ambiguous. Germline V lookup: CDR1 KGHDR, CDR2 SFDVKD. The CDR3 totals 12 residues. V was trimmed by 1 base and J by 11 bases, leaving 7 bases between them. The CDR3 here is CATSDLRGKLFF. The CDR3 bases are TGTGCCACCAGTGATTTACGAGGGAAACTGTTTTTT.

The chain combines TRBV24-1 with TRBJ1-2, with D uncertain. Germline V gene data show CDR1 as KGHDR and CDR2 as SFDVKD. V lost 8 bases and J lost 0, with 15 bases in between. The CDR3 is 15 amino acids. This CDR3 reads CATIGIPRANYGYTF. The CDR3 DNA sequence: TGTGCCACCATTGGGATCCCTCGGGCTAACTATGGCTACACCTTC.

The chain has TRBV18 and TRBJ1-1, with a possible D match to TRBD1 (5 bases). The CDR3 is 14 residues long. Trimming cost V 8 bases and J 1 base, with 14 bases left between them. From germline, CDR1 is KGHSH and CDR2 LQKENI. The CDR3 region has the DNA TGTGCCAGCGCCCAGGGAAGGGGGAACACTGAAGCTTTCTTT. It codes for CASAQGRGNTEAFF.

In its sample, this clone was seen once. The chain joins TRBV18 to TRBJ2-3; the D gene is possibly TRBD1 (6 bases). The germline V gene encodes CDR1 KGHSH and CDR2 LQKENI. Trimming pared 3 bases from V and 11 bases from J, leaving 15 bases between. This CDR3 spans 13 amino acids. CDR3 nucleotides: TGTGCCAGCTCACCTCGCAGGGGAAGCGGGCAGTATTTT. Protein: CASSPRRGSGQYF.

The chain carries TRBV28 and TRBJ2-2; 8 bases fit TRBD2. Germline assignment: CDR1 MDHEN and CDR2 SYDVKM. Trimming took 10 bases from V and 6 from J; bases not matched to a gene: 4. The CDR3 runs to 12 residues. CDR3 loop: CATRGGAGELFF. CDR3 in DNA: TGTGCCACCCGGGGGGGGGCCGGGGAGCTGTTTTTT.

V gene TRBV4-1 combines with J gene TRBJ2-6; D gene ambiguous. V lost 1 base to trimming and J lost 0 bases, with 10 bases between them. This CDR3 region has 17 residues. The germline V gene has CDR1 MGHRA and CDR2 YSYEKL. The DNA for the CDR3 is TGCGCCAGCAGCCAAGGCGCATTAAGCTCTGGGGCCAACGTCCTGACTTTC. Protein: CASSQGALSSGANVLTF.

The rearrangement uses TRBV27 and TRBJ1-1; maybe TRBD1 (6 bases). V lost 2 bases to trimming and J lost 1 base, with 11 bases between them. The CDR3 loop spans 15 amino acids. In germline, CDR1 is MNHEY, CDR2 SMNVEV (reference sequence). CDR3 sequence: CASSLAGHGNTEAFF. The DNA for the CDR3 is TGTGCCAGCAGTTTAGCGGGACATGGGAACACTGAAGCTTTCTTT.

The CDR3 reads CASSTIGTGELFF. CDR3 sequence (DNA): TGTGCCAGCAGCACGATCGGAACCGGGGAGCTGTTTTTT. The chain links TRBV3-1 (or the pseudogene TRBV3-2) to TRBJ2-2; unclear D gene. This CDR3 has 13 residues. The germline V and J ends were trimmed by 5 bases and 5 bases, with 9 bases remaining between them. Germline loops: CDR1 LGHDT, CDR2 YNNKEL (reference sequence).

This clone came up once. The chain employs TRBV7-8 and TRBJ2-6; 11 bases are a match to TRBD1. Losses at the gene ends were 5 bases for V and 1 base for J; bases not matched to a gene: 7. This CDR3 is built from 18 residues. Germline V CDR1 and CDR2: SGHVS, FQNEAQ. CDR3 residues: CASSKWDRGSSGANVLTF. The CDR3 DNA is TGTGCCAGCAGCAAGTGGGACAGGGGGTCTTCTGGGGCCAACGTCCTGACTTTC.

In its sample, this clone was seen a few times. The rearrangement uses TRBV5-4 and TRBJ2-6; unclear D gene. The germline CDR1 and CDR2 sequences are SGHNT and YYREEE (reference sequence). V lost 0 bases to trimming and J lost 0 bases, with 4 bases between them. This CDR3 region has 15 residues. The CDR3 nucleotides are TGTGCCAGCAGCTTGGCCGGCTCTGGGGCCAACGTCCTGACTTTC. Translating gives CASSLAGSGANVLTF.

The rearrangement links TRBV6-5 to TRBJ1-1, with D tentatively TRBD1 (5 bases). Germline V gives CDR1 MNHEY, CDR2 SVGAGI. The V and J ends lost 9 bases and 7 bases respectively, with 15 bases between them. The CDR3 runs 12 residues. For the CDR3, the DNA is TGTGCCAGTCGGTCGGTGGGGCTTGAAGCTTTCTTT. Protein sequence: CASRSVGLEAFF.

The chain uses TRBV4-2 and TRBJ2-3; D is uncertain. The CDR3 is 14 residues long. Germline V gene sequence: CDR1 LGHNA, CDR2 YNFKEQ. Between the trimmed V and J ends, which lost 4 bases and 0 bases, there was a span of 8 bases. Here the CDR3 DNA reads TGTGCCAGCAGCCCCCAGAAGAGCACAGATACGCAGTATTTT. Translating it yields CASSPQKSTDTQYF.

The chain is built from TRBV7-8 and TRBJ2-1; the D gene is possibly TRBD1 (5 bases). Germline V gene sequence: CDR1 SGHVS, CDR2 FQNEAQ. V lost 3 bases and J 6 bases, leaving 24 bases between the germline ends. The CDR3 length is 18 residues. The CDR3 loop reads CASSFPLRLQGKGNEQFF. CDR3 sequence (DNA): TGTGCCAGCAGCTTCCCCCTCCGACTCCAGGGTAAAGGCAATGAGCAGTTCTTC.

The chain is built from TRBV7-9 and TRBJ1-6, with a weak D call TRBD1 (5 bases). The germline V gene encodes CDR1 SEHNR and CDR2 FQNEAQ (reference sequence). CDR3 length: 14 residues. With 7 bases removed from V and 7 bases from J, the gap between germline ends came to 14 bases. The CDR3 loop is CASTPISGNSPLHF. The CDR3 coding sequence is TGTGCCAGCACCCCCATCTCAGGGAATTCACCCCTCCACTTT.

The V call is TRBV4-1, the J call TRBJ2-3; 11 nucleotides line up with TRBD1. CDR1 MGHRA and CDR2 YSYEKL come from the germline V gene. The ends lost 4 bases at V and 5 bases at J; junction bases unmatched: 11. The CDR3 is made up of 17 amino acids. CDR3 residues: CASSLSGQGARVDTQYF. The CDR3 region has the DNA TGCGCCAGCAGCCTCTCAGGACAGGGGGCGCGGGTAGATACGCAGTATTTT.

V usage is TRBV11-1 and J usage is TRBJ1-1; 8 bases fit TRBD1. With 4 bases clipped from V and 5 bases from J, the junction kept 9 bases outside the gene matches. Germline values: CDR1 SGHAT, CDR2 FQDESV (reference sequence). The CDR3 spans 15 residues. CDR3 sequence (DNA): TGTGCCAGCAGCTCCCTCCAGGGGGCTAATACTGAAGCTTTCTTT. Encoded protein: CASSSLQGANTEAFF.

The CDR3 bases are TGTGCCATCAGTGAGTCGACGCCAGAGCAGTCAGCTAATGAAAAACTGTTTTTT. Translated: CAISESTPEQSANEKLFF. The genes are TRBV10-3 and TRBJ1-4, with D unclear. The germline V gene encodes CDR1 ENHRY and CDR2 SYGVKD. The V end lost 0 bases, the J end lost 3 bases, and 17 bases lay between the germline ends. The CDR3 length is 18 residues.